What follows are 7 T cell receptor beta chains derived from one specimen sequenced in a study of OX40 agonist ivuxolimab in advanced cancers. Receptors were amplified or captured by the immunoSEQ multiplex PCR assay. TCRdb mirrors the immuneACCESS table, restricted to in-frame sequences. Some clones are absent from its copies; in checked studies, under half trace to an unresolved V gene, and the reason for the others is unknown. The sample has fewer than 35,000 clones on record, about 90% of them singletons. The ten largest clonotypes hold around 4.8% of the sample. This material consisted of CD4+ or CD8+ T cells sorted from blood, taken in a trial of the OX40 agonist ivuxolimab. The origin of the receptors is an adult with an advanced solid tumor such as melanoma, head and neck, liver or kidney cancer.

In regard to this clone: Since a much larger clone is just one base distant, this may be a read error. J is TRBJ2-2 and V is TRBV2, with D perhaps TRBD1 (5 bases). The germline CDR1 and CDR2 sequences are SNHLY and FYNNEI. The V end lost 3 bases, the J end lost 4 bases, and 6 bases lay between the germline ends. This CDR3 contains 13 residues. CDR3: CASSDRVTGELFF. CDR3 nucleotides: TGTGCCAGCAGTGACAGGGTCACCGGGGAGCTGTTTTTT.

This clone was detected a few times. The sample contains more than one DNA sequence encoding this CDR3. The chain couples TRBV10-1 to TRBJ1-6; D is uncertain. CDR3 size: 13 residues. The V gene's germline CDR1 is WNHNN and CDR2 SYGVQD (reference sequence). The V end was cut by 3 bases, the J end by 3 bases, with 3 bases between. The CDR3 reads CASSDSYNSPLHF. In nucleotides, the CDR3 is TGCGCCAGCAGTGACAGCTATAATTCACCCCTCCACTTT.

The sample holds one count of this clone. The chain couples TRBV5-4 to TRBJ1-3; possibly TRBD1 for D (6 bases). Germline assignment: CDR1 SGHNT and CDR2 YYREEE (reference sequence). The CDR3 is made up of 15 amino acids. V dropped 10 bases and J dropped 0 bases, with 17 bases sitting between them. CDR3 in DNA: TGTGCCGGCCTTGGGGGGGCGAACTCTGGAAACACCATATATTTT. Amino acid sequence: CAGLGGANSGNTIYF.

This clone appeared a single time. This sequence joins TRBV23-1 and TRBJ2-5; D is unclear. TRBV23-1 has ORF status, its function being uncertain. V shed 0 bases and J shed 5 bases, with 4 bases lying between them. The CDR3 runs 12 residues. The CDR3 loop is CASSQSRETQYF. In DNA, the CDR3 is TGCGCCAGCAGTCAATCCCGGGAGACCCAGTACTTC.

The chain links TRBV27 to TRBJ2-1; D might be TRBD1 or TRBD2, each matching 6 bases. This CDR3 has 15 amino acids. Germline values: CDR1 MNHEY, CDR2 SMNVEV (reference sequence). V lost 1 base and J lost 2, with 9 bases in between. The CDR3 DNA is TGTGCCAGCAGTTTATGGGGGGCCACCTACAATGAGCAGTTCTTC. Residues: CASSLWGATYNEQFF.

The chain uses TRBV29-1 and TRBJ2-7; tentatively, D is TRBD2 (7 bases). With 0 bases removed from V and 6 bases from J, the gap between germline ends came to 12 bases. CDR3 length equals 13 residues. Germline CDR1 is SQVTM and CDR2 is ANQGSEA. CDR3 sequence: CSVEDGRGGEQYF. The DNA for the CDR3 is TGCAGCGTTGAAGATGGTAGGGGGGGCGAGCAGTACTTC.

The genes are TRBV18 and TRBJ2-2; D is unresolved. Germline assignment: CDR1 KGHSH and CDR2 LQKENI. The CDR3 is 16 residues long. Deletions cut 3 bases from V and 3 bases from J, with 14 bases between. The CDR3 nucleotides are TGTGCCAGCTCACCTCGAACTGGGATGGACACCGGGGAGCTGTTTTTT. Its translation is CASSPRTGMDTGELFF.